Below, 26 T cell receptor beta chains from the same sample are listed, as sequenced in a study of blood T cell repertoires in COVID-19 (dated by TCRdb to about 2020). The library was obtained by the immunoSEQ multiplex PCR assay. TCRdb stores this immuneACCESS table with in-frame sequences only. Part of the clones is absent; in the studies checked, under half of the shortfall reflects unresolved V genes, and no reason is known for the rest. Recorded for this sample are around 88,000 clones; 60% to 85% of them occurred a single time. Roughly 8.6% of the sample is held by the ten biggest clonotypes. Sequencing input: peripheral blood. The source of these receptors is a man over 45 who had recovered from COVID-19.

The chain has TRBV6-5 and TRBJ2-1; the D is unclear. Germline loops: CDR1 MNHEY, CDR2 SVGAGI. The ends were cut back, 6 bases at V and 4 bases at J, with 10 bases in the middle. CDR3 length: 13 amino acids. CDR3 nucleotides: TGTGCCAGCAGAGTTGACATATACAATGAGCAGTTCTTC. It yields the protein CASRVDIYNEQFF.

The J gene is TRBJ2-4, the V gene TRBV6-1; tentative D call: TRBD1 (6 bases). This CDR3 has 16 residues. Trimming left V 4 bases short and J 0 bases short, with 13 bases between. CDR1 and CDR2 from the germline V gene are MNHNS and SASEGT. The CDR3 is CASSVSDRLAKNIQYF. CDR3 in DNA: TGTGCCAGCAGTGTTTCGGACAGACTAGCCAAAAACATTCAGTACTTC.

The J gene is TRBJ2-3, the V gene TRBV24-1; D not resolved. Germline CDR1 reads KGHDR; CDR2 reads SFDVKD. The CDR3 length is 12 residues. Trimming removed 6 bases at V and 0 bases at J, with 3 bases between. The DNA of the CDR3 is TGTGCCACCAGTCAGAGCACAGATACGCAGTATTTT. Protein product: CATSQSTDTQYF.

CDR3 amino acids: CASYRDSNTGELFF. CDR3 DNA sequence: TGTGCCAGTTACCGGGACAGTAACACCGGGGAGCTGTTTTTT. The rearrangement joins TRBV18 to TRBJ2-2; 7 bases line up with TRBD1. This CDR3 comprises 14 residues. In germline, CDR1 is KGHSH, CDR2 LQKENI. Germline trimming cut 9 bases from V and 2 bases from J; bases unmatched to any gene: 6. The full variable domain, in which reference TRBV18 and TRBJ2-2 provide the parts outside the CDR3, is NAGVMQNPRHLVRRRGQEARLRCSPMKGHSHVYWYRQLPEEGLKFMVYLQKENIIDESGMPKERFSAEFPKEGPSILRIQQVVRGDSAAYFCASYRDSNTGELFFGEGSRLTVL.

This clone was recorded once. This chain connects TRBV9 to TRBJ2-1, with TRBD2 matching over 9 bases. The CDR3 loop spans 13 amino acids. From germline, CDR1 is SGDLS and CDR2 YYNGEE. V was pared by 1 base and J by 12 bases, with 5 bases of the junction left unmatched. DNA of the CDR3: TGTGCCAGCAGCGTAAAGGCTAGCGGGACGCAGTTCTTC. Its protein is CASSVKASGTQFF. Complete variable domain (other parts from reference TRBV9 and TRBJ2-1): DSGVTQTPKHLITATGQRVTLRCSPRSGDLSVYWYQQSLDQGLQFLIQYYNGEERAKGNILERFSAQQFPDLHSELNLSSLELGDSALYFCASSVKASGTQFFGPGTRLTVL.

The chain combines TRBV11-2 with TRBJ1-2; D is possibly TRBD1 (5 bases). V was shortened by 5 bases and J by 4 bases, with 14 bases between the two germline ends. The CDR3 has 14 amino acids. Germline V lookup: CDR1 SGHAT, CDR2 FQNNGV. In DNA form, the CDR3 reads TGTGCCAGCAGCCTAAACCAGGGAAGCTATGGCTACACCTTC. Encoded protein: CASSLNQGSYGYTF.

The V call is TRBV27, the J call TRBJ2-7, with TRBD1 identical over 10 bases. The CDR3 totals 14 residues. Germline-derived CDR1 and CDR2 are MNHEY and SMNVEV (reference sequence). The V gene end was trimmed by 7 bases and the J gene end by 7 bases; junction bases not matched to a gene: 10. This CDR3 is CASTETGGRYEQYF. The CDR3 bases are TGTGCCAGCACCGAGACAGGGGGCAGGTATGAGCAGTACTTC.

The genes are TRBV11-2 and TRBJ1-1; D remains unclear. From germline, CDR1 is SGHAT and CDR2 FQNNGV. This CDR3 spans 14 amino acids. The V and J ends lost 6 bases and 5 bases respectively, with 16 bases between them. DNA of the CDR3: TGTGCCAGCAGTCGGACGCGCCCGGGGACTGAAGCTTTCTTT. Translation gives CASSRTRPGTEAFF.

The sample holds many counts of this clone. This CDR3 is CASSATDYGYTF. CDR3 nucleotides: TGTGCCAGCAGTGCGACAGACTATGGCTACACCTTC. The chain recombines TRBV28 with TRBJ1-2; D possibly corresponds to TRBD1 (5 bases). This CDR3 contains 12 residues. Per the germline V gene, CDR1 is MDHEN and CDR2 is SYDVKM. Deletions cut 5 bases from V and 3 bases from J, with 7 bases between.

The gene calls are TRBV2 and TRBJ2-3, with 7 bases identical to TRBD1. Trimming at V came to 7 bases and at J to 4 bases, leaving 2 bases not matched to a gene. The CDR3 is 12 amino acids. CDR1 and CDR2 from the germline V gene are SNHLY and FYNNEI. As DNA, the CDR3 is TGTGCCAGCATAGGACAGGCAGATACGCAGTATTTT. It translates to CASIGQADTQYF.

The chain recombines TRBV6-2 or TRBV6-3 with TRBJ1-2; the D gene is possibly TRBD1 (5 bases). V dropped 4 bases and J dropped 4 bases, with 13 bases sitting between them. CDR3 size: 14 residues. Germline lookup yields CDR1 MNHEY and CDR2 SVGEGT. CDR3 nucleotide sequence: TGTGCCAGCAGTTTAGGGCAGGGCGCCTATGGCTACACCTTC. Its protein is CASSLGQGAYGYTF.

The J gene is TRBJ2-2, the V gene TRBV4-2, with D maybe TRBD2 (6 bases). The CDR3 spans 15 residues. Germline V gives CDR1 LGHNA, CDR2 YNFKEQ. The V end was cut by 4 bases, the J end by 0 bases, with 9 bases between. The CDR3 DNA follows: TGTGCCAGCAGCCCGGGACTCGCGAACACCGGGGAGCTGTTTTTT. Translation: CASSPGLANTGELFF.

The CDR3 protein is CASRRQDGAFF. Written as DNA, the CDR3 is TGTGCCAGCAGGAGACAGGACGGAGCTTTCTTT. The V call is TRBV2, the J call TRBJ1-1, with D perhaps matching TRBD1 (6 bases). Germline V gene lookup returns CDR1 SNHLY and CDR2 FYNNEI. Trimming removed 6 bases at V and 10 bases at J, with 12 bases between. The CDR3 runs 11 residues.

The V gene is TRBV28, the J gene TRBJ2-1, with 8 positions matching TRBD2. Germline-derived CDR1 and CDR2 are MDHEN and SYDVKM. Germline trimming cut 7 bases from V and 8 bases from J; bases unmatched to any gene: 7. The CDR3 length is 13 residues. CDR3 residues: CASINGRVDEQFF. The CDR3, as DNA: TGTGCCAGCATCAACGGGAGGGTAGATGAGCAGTTCTTC.

In this sample, this clone turned up a few times. Other DNA sequences within the sample encode an identical CDR3. The chain has TRBV19 and TRBJ1-3, with no clear D. The V and J ends lost 5 bases and 0 bases respectively, with 8 bases between them. The CDR3 extends over 14 amino acids. Looked up from germline, CDR1 is LNHDA and CDR2 is SQIVND (reference sequence). The CDR3 coding sequence is TGTGCCAGTAGTCTGGGGAGCTCTGGAAACACCATATATTTT. Amino acid sequence: CASSLGSSGNTIYF.

The V gene is TRBV18, the J gene TRBJ1-3; perhaps TRBD1 as D (5 bases). V was shortened by 3 bases and J by 0 bases, with 15 bases between the two germline ends. CDR3 length equals 17 residues. CDR1 and CDR2 (germline): KGHSH, LQKENI. The CDR3 nucleotides read TGTGCCAGCTCACCTAACCAGCTTACAGGCTCTGGAAACACCATATATTTT. Protein: CASSPNQLTGSGNTIYF. Full variable domain (missing parts from reference TRBV18 and TRBJ1-3): NAGVMQNPRHLVRRRGQEARLRCSPMKGHSHVYWYRQLPEEGLKFMVYLQKENIIDESGMPKERFSAEFPKEGPSILRIQQVVRGDSAAYFCASSPNQLTGSGNTIYFGEGSWLTVV.

This chain joins TRBV7-2 and TRBJ2-7; weak D call: TRBD2 (5 bases). Germline CDR1 is SGHTA and CDR2 is FQGNSA. The CDR3 covers 13 residues. Trimming cost V 5 bases and J 0 bases, with 8 bases left between them. In DNA form, the CDR3 reads TGTGCCAGCAGCGAGGGAGTCTCCTACGAGCAGTACTTC. This codes for CASSEGVSYEQYF.

In DNA form, the CDR3 reads TGTGCCTGGAGTGTGGGGCGGGGCAGCACAGATACGCAGTATTTT. Amino acids: CAWSVGRGSTDTQYF. The chain joins TRBV30 to TRBJ2-3; D might be TRBD2 (6 bases). CDR1 GTSNPN and CDR2 SVGIG come from the germline V gene (reference sequence). Trimming cost V 0 bases and J 0 bases, with 10 bases left between them. The CDR3 spans 15 residues.

In DNA, the CDR3 is TGTGCCAGCAGCTTGGGACTAGCGGGAGGACCGCTTTACAATGAGCAGTTCTTC. Amino acids: CASSLGLAGGPLYNEQFF. V and J are TRBV5-5 and TRBJ2-1; 13 bases line up with TRBD2. Germline V gene sequence: CDR1 SGHKS, CDR2 YYEKEE (reference sequence). After removal of 0 bases from V and 4 bases from J, the junction contained 7 bases not matched to a gene. CDR3 length: 18 amino acids.

This clone was seen ten or more times. The genes are TRBV27 and TRBJ1-6, with D tentatively TRBD1 (6 bases). CDR1 MNHEY and CDR2 SMNVEV come from the germline V gene (reference sequence). The V end lost 6 bases, the J end lost 7 bases, and 16 bases lay between the germline ends. The CDR3 spans 15 residues. The CDR3 here is CASRDSLIGNSPLHF. DNA for the CDR3: TGTGCCAGCAGGGACAGCCTAATAGGAAATTCACCCCTCCACTTT.

The CDR3, as DNA: TGTGCCAGCAGCTGGGGCCCCGAGCAGTACTTC. Its protein is CASSWGPEQYF. This sequence joins TRBV14 and TRBJ2-7; possible D gene TRBD1, 5 bases. The CDR3 runs 11 residues. The germline V gene has CDR1 SGHDN and CDR2 FVKESK. V dropped 5 bases and J dropped 6 bases, with 8 bases sitting between them. The variable domain in full, completed from reference TRBV14 and TRBJ2-7, reads EAGVTQFPSHSVIEKGQTVTLRCDPISGHDNLYWYRRVMGKEIKFLLHFVKESKQDESGMPNNRFLAERTGGTYSTLKVQPAELEDSGVYFCASSWGPEQYFGPGTRLTVT.

The CDR3 coding sequence is TGTGCCAGCAGTTGGTCGGGAAACAATGAGCAGTTCTTC. Protein product: CASSWSGNNEQFF. This sequence joins TRBV6-4 and TRBJ2-1; weak D call: TRBD2 (5 bases). Germline loops: CDR1 MRHNA, CDR2 SNTAGT. The CDR3 runs to 13 residues. Trimming pared 5 bases from V and 5 bases from J, leaving 10 bases between.

This clone has only one observation. V and J are TRBV6-6 and TRBJ2-3; TRBD2 matches 10 bases. Germline V gene sequence: CDR1 MNHNY, CDR2 SVGAGI (reference sequence). Trimming took 6 bases from V and 6 from J; bases not matched to a gene: 12. The CDR3 totals 16 residues. For the CDR3, the DNA is TGTGCCAGCAGCTATACCTCTAGCGGGAGTGTCGATACGCAGTATTTT. This translates into CASSYTSSGSVDTQYF.

The CDR3 protein is CASSPRTEAYNEQFF. DNA for the CDR3: TGTGCCAGCAGCCCAAGGACAGAGGCCTACAATGAGCAGTTCTTC. The chain carries TRBV2 and TRBJ2-1, with a tentative D call TRBD1 (6 bases). In germline, CDR1 is SNHLY, CDR2 FYNNEI. This CDR3 region has 15 residues. V was clipped by 6 bases and J by 2 bases, with 14 bases between them.

This clone was counted a single time. CDR3 region: CASSESLNEKLFF. The CDR3 nucleotides are TGTGCCAGCAGTGAGAGTTTAAATGAAAAACTGTTTTTT. The genes are TRBV5-6 and TRBJ1-4; no reliable D call. Trimming removed 5 bases from V and 5 bases from J, with 10 bases in between. Germline CDR1 and CDR2: SGHDT and YYEEEE. The CDR3 is 13 amino acids.

The chain carries TRBV9 and TRBJ2-3; 7 bases map to TRBD2. CDR1 is SGDLS, CDR2 YYNGEE, per germline. V gave up 6 bases and J gave up 5 bases; unmatched junction bases: 12. CDR3 length equals 15 residues. CDR3 loop: CASNRAGVSGDTQYF. The CDR3 nucleotides read TGTGCCAGCAACCGGGCGGGAGTATCTGGAGATACGCAGTATTTT.